This T cell receptor (beta chain) was retrieved from a study of response to subunit inactivated influenza vaccine. Overall study findings and caveats: Few additional T cells are recruited per seasonal influenza vaccination, authors suggested.

TCRdb recomputed calls from the RT-PCR reads with MiXCR, one row per CDR3 protein. The sample includes 450,000 to 600,000 distinct CDR3 sequences, more than 15% of them seen just once. The length of the CDR3 is 14 residues. J lost 3 bases, V lost 4 bases, and 6 bases had no gene match. This clonotype appeared a few times. Its specificity is not known. The chain recombines TRBV12-3 or TRBV12-4 with TRBJ2-7, with 7 bases that match TRBD1. The receptor was isolated from a man aged 50 to 75 who received an inactivated influenza vaccine. The specimen was CD4+ T cells sorted from PBMCs, collected 23 months after vaccination. The CDR3 sequence: CASSSGTAHYEQYF. In DNA form, the CDR3 reads TGTGCCAGCAGTTCCGGGACAGCCCACTACGAGCAGTACTTC.